Included here is one T cell receptor beta chain sequence, with context. Its matching antigen is unknown. This record belongs to a study of shared clonotypes between healthy human individuals. Study information: Each donor contributed plates that comprised three CD4 naive, three CD4 memory, two CD8 naive and one CD8 memory. Notes on the study in general: Some naive CD4 clonotypes, around 5%, turned up in common across several donors. Specimens sampled were limited to blood, with tissue repertoires likely differing.

Splitting of each subset's genomic DNA was done evenly across several immunoSEQ plates. The protocol was immunoSEQ multiplex PCR, while the TCRdb copy is restricted to in-frame clones and leaves out a portion. Of about 1.1 million clones listed, 70% to 85% are singletons. The CDR3 runs to 17 residues. Trimming took off 7 bases at V and 2 bases at J, with 20 bases between the two ends. The germline gives CDR1 SGHAT, CDR2 FQNNGV. The receptor was isolated from a man aged 18-30 years in good health. Some clones in this sample may be carry-over from other donors' samples. The sequencing sample was made of memory CD4+ T cells from PBMCs. Regarding subset: CD45RA-negative fraction. This chain joins TRBV11-2 and TRBJ2-2; D remains unclear. Here the CDR3 DNA reads TGTGCCAGCATCTTTTTATCTCGGGCAACAAACACCGGGGAGCTGTTTTTT. It translates to CASIFLSRATNTGELFF. Supplemented by reference TRBV11-2 and TRBJ2-2, the full variable domain reads EAGVAQSPRYKIIEKRQSVAFWCNPISGHATLYWYQQILGQGPKLLIQFQNNGVVDDSQLPKDRFSAERLKGVDSTLKIQPAKLEDSAVYLCASIFLSRATNTGELFFGEGSRLTVL.